Listed below are T cell receptor beta chains from one sample, sequenced in a study of long-term antiretroviral therapy in people with HIV. Assay: immunoSEQ multiplex PCR; the TCRdb copy retains only in-frame clones and omits some. The repertoire holds 20,000 to 25,000 clones, with 86% as singletons. Sequencing was performed on unsorted PBMCs, taken 1.3 years after starting antiretroviral therapy. The receptors originated from a man in his sixties with HIV. Both conserved end residues are part of each CDR3. The order of the fields is V gene, D gene, CDR3 length, clone size, J gene, CDR3 DNA, CDR3 protein. The D gene is left open where the match is weak. Expanded clones are given a class, and other clones once, few, many or no size at all.

v_call: TRBV18; d_call: .; cdr3_length: 14; clone_size: .; j_call: TRBJ2-6; cdr3_nt: TGTGCCAGCGGGGGGTCCTCTGGGGCCAACGTCCTGACTTTC; cdr3_aa: CASGGSSGANVLTF
v_call: TRBV7-9; d_call: TRBD2; cdr3_length: 14; clone_size: .; j_call: TRBJ2-3; cdr3_nt: TGTGCCAGCAGCCGCCGTAGCGGGGCAGATACGCAGTATTTT; cdr3_aa: CASSRRSGADTQYF
v_call: TRBV15; d_call: TRBD1; cdr3_length: 12; clone_size: .; j_call: TRBJ1-2; cdr3_nt: TGTGCCACCAGCAAAGACAGGGATGGCTACACCTTC; cdr3_aa: CATSKDRDGYTF
v_call: TRBV19; d_call: .; cdr3_length: 17; clone_size: .; j_call: TRBJ1-5; cdr3_nt: TGTGCCAGTAGTATCCGGCAGGGCCATGAGGGCAATCAGCCCCAGCATTTT; cdr3_aa: CASSIRQGHEGNQPQHF
v_call: TRBV2; d_call: .; cdr3_length: 12; clone_size: .; j_call: TRBJ2-7; cdr3_nt: TGTGCCACCAGGGACCGAACCTACGAGCAGTACTTC; cdr3_aa: CATRDRTYEQYF
v_call: TRBV5-5; d_call: .; cdr3_length: 12; clone_size: .; j_call: TRBJ1-2; cdr3_nt: TGTGCCAGCAGCTTTGGTGCGGGGGGCTACACCTTC; cdr3_aa: CASSFGAGGYTF
v_call: TRBV5-1; d_call: TRBD2; cdr3_length: 15; clone_size: .; j_call: TRBJ2-1; cdr3_nt: TGCGCCAGCAGCGGCGGGACTAGCGCGTACAATGAGCAGTTCTTC; cdr3_aa: CASSGGTSAYNEQFF
v_call: TRBV30; d_call: .; cdr3_length: 12; clone_size: .; j_call: TRBJ2-5; cdr3_nt: TGTGCCTGGGGGAGGGGGCTCGAGACCCAGTACTTC; cdr3_aa: CAWGRGLETQYF
v_call: TRBV5-6; d_call: TRBD2; cdr3_length: 16; clone_size: .; j_call: TRBJ2-3; cdr3_nt: TGTGCCAGCAGCTACGGACTAGCGGGAAACACAGATACGCAGTATTTT; cdr3_aa: CASSYGLAGNTDTQYF
v_call: TRBV6-5; d_call: TRBD1; cdr3_length: 13; clone_size: .; j_call: TRBJ1-2; cdr3_nt: TGTGCCAGCAGAAAAACAGGGGGGGATGGCTACACCTTC; cdr3_aa: CASRKTGGDGYTF
v_call: TRBV30; d_call: .; cdr3_length: 19; clone_size: .; j_call: TRBJ1-2; cdr3_nt: TGTGCCTGGAGTGAGCTCCTTACACCGGGACACCGACCACTCTATGGCTACACCTTC; cdr3_aa: CAWSELLTPGHRPLYGYTF
v_call: TRBV19; d_call: .; cdr3_length: 13; clone_size: once; j_call: TRBJ1-1; cdr3_nt: TGTGCCAGTACCTCCCCACGGAACACTGAAGCTTTCTTT; cdr3_aa: CASTSPRNTEAFF
v_call: TRBV5-6; d_call: .; cdr3_length: 15; clone_size: .; j_call: TRBJ1-1; cdr3_nt: TGTGCCAGCAGCTGCCCGGTGTGCATGAACACTGAAGCTTTCTTT; cdr3_aa: CASSCPVCMNTEAFF
v_call: TRBV7-8; d_call: TRBD1; cdr3_length: 13; clone_size: .; j_call: TRBJ1-2; cdr3_nt: TGTGCCGTTGGACAGGAATCTATCTATGGCTACACCTTC; cdr3_aa: CAVGQESIYGYTF
v_call: TRBV27; d_call: .; cdr3_length: 15; clone_size: .; j_call: TRBJ2-6; cdr3_nt: TGTGCCAGCAGTGCAAGACAAGCTGGGGCCAACGTCCTGACTTTC; cdr3_aa: CASSARQAGANVLTF
v_call: TRBV10-3; d_call: .; cdr3_length: 12; clone_size: .; j_call: TRBJ1-1; cdr3_nt: TGTGCCATCAGTGAGTCGGAGTCCCTTGCTTTCTTT; cdr3_aa: CAISESESLAFF
v_call: TRBV2; d_call: .; cdr3_length: 11; clone_size: once; j_call: TRBJ1-1; cdr3_nt: TGTGCCAGCATAGGGAACACTGAAGCTTTCTTT; cdr3_aa: CASIGNTEAFF
v_call: TRBV7-8; d_call: .; cdr3_length: 14; clone_size: .; j_call: TRBJ1-2; cdr3_nt: TGTGCCAGCGGCCCGCGGGGGGTTAACTATGGCTACACCTTC; cdr3_aa: CASGPRGVNYGYTF
v_call: TRBV11-1; d_call: TRBD1; cdr3_length: 12; clone_size: .; j_call: TRBJ1-2; cdr3_nt: TGTGCCAGCAGCGCGGACAGGGATGGCTACACCTTC; cdr3_aa: CASSADRDGYTF
v_call: TRBV7-2; d_call: .; cdr3_length: 13; clone_size: .; j_call: TRBJ2-7; cdr3_nt: TGTGCCAGCAGCCCGGACAGAGCCTACGAGCAGTACTTC; cdr3_aa: CASSPDRAYEQYF
v_call: TRBV18; d_call: TRBD1; cdr3_length: 17; clone_size: .; j_call: TRBJ2-1; cdr3_nt: TGTGCCAGCTCACCACCACTGGGACAGGGTAATGAAAATGAGCAGTTCTTC; cdr3_aa: CASSPPLGQGNENEQFF
v_call: TRBV6-5; d_call: TRBD1; cdr3_length: 12; clone_size: .; j_call: TRBJ2-7; cdr3_nt: TGTGCCAGCAGTCCGACAGGGTACGAGCAGTACTTC; cdr3_aa: CASSPTGYEQYF
v_call: TRBV5-1; d_call: TRBD1; cdr3_length: 15; clone_size: .; j_call: TRBJ1-1; cdr3_nt: TGCGCCAGCAGCTTGATGGGAGGGGGCTACACTGAAGCTTTCTTT; cdr3_aa: CASSLMGGGYTEAFF
v_call: TRBV30; d_call: TRBD2; cdr3_length: 15; clone_size: .; j_call: TRBJ2-3; cdr3_nt: TGTGCCTGGGGGTACCTAGCGGGGGCAGCAGATACGCAGTATTTT; cdr3_aa: CAWGYLAGAADTQYF
v_call: TRBV2; d_call: TRBD2; cdr3_length: 15; clone_size: .; j_call: TRBJ2-2; cdr3_nt: TGTGCCAGCATCGGACTAGCGGAGGGCACCGGGGAGCTGTTTTTT; cdr3_aa: CASIGLAEGTGELFF
v_call: TRBV15; d_call: .; cdr3_length: 13; clone_size: .; j_call: TRBJ1-5; cdr3_nt: TGTGCCACCAGCAGTACTATCAGGAGCGGGAAGCATTTT; cdr3_aa: CATSSTIRSGKHF